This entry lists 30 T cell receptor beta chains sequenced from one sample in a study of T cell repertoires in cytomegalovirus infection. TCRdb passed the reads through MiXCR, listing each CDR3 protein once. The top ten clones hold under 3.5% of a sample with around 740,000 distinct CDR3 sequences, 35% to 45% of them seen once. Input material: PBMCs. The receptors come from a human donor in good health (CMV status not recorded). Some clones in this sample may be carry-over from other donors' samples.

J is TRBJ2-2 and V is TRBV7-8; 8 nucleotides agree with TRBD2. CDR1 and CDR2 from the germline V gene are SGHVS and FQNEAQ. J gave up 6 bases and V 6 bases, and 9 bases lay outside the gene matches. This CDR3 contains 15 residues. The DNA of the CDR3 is TGTGCCAGCAGGCGGGGGGCCCAGGACCCCGGGGAGCTGTTTTTT. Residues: CASRRGAQDPGELFF.

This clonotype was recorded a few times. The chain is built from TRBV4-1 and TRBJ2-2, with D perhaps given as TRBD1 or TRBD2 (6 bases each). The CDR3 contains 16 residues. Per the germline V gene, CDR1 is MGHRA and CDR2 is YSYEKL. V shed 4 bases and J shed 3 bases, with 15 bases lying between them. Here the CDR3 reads CASSPPEGDYTGELFF. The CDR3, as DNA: TGCGCCAGCAGCCCGCCGGAGGGGGACTACACCGGGGAGCTGTTTTTT.

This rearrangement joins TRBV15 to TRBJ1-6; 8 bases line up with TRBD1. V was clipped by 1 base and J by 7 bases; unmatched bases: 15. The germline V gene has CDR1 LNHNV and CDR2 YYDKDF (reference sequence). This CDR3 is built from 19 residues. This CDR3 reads CATSRGGGTGRRGNSPLHF. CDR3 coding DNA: TGTGCCACCAGCAGAGGAGGAGGGACAGGCAGGAGGGGCAATTCACCCCTCCACTTT.

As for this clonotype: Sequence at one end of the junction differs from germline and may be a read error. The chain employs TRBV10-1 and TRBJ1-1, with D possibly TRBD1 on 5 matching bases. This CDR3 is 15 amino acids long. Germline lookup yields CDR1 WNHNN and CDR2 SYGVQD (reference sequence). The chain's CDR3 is CAISESRGGNTEAFF. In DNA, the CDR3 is TGCGCCATCAGTGAGTCGAGGGGTGGGAATACTGAAGCTTTCTTT.

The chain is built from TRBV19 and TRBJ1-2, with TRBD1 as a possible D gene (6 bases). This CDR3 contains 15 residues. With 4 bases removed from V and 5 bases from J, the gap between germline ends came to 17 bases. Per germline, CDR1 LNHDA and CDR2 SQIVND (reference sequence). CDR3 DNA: TGTGCCAGTAGTACCTCCGGGACAAACCCTTATGGCTACACCTTC. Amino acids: CASSTSGTNPYGYTF.

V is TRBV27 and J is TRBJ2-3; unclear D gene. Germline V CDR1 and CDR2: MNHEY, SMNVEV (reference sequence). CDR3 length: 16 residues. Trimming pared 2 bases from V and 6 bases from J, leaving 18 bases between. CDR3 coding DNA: TGTGCCAGCAGTTTAGGAGCTGGGTTTTATAGGGATACGCAGTATTTT. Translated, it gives CASSLGAGFYRDTQYF.

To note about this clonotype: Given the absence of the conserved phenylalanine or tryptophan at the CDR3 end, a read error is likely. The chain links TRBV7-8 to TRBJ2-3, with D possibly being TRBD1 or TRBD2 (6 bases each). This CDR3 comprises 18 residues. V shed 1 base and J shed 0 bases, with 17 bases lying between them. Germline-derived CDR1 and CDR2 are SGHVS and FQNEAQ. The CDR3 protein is CASSLGPPGAASTDTQYL. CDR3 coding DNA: TGTGCCAGCAGCTTAGGACCACCGGGGGCAGCTAGCACAGATACGCAGTATTTG.

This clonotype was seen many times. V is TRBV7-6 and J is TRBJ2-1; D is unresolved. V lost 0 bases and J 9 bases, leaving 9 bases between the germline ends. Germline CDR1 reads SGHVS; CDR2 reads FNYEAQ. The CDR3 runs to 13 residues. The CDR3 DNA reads TGTGCCAGCAGCTTAGCGAGCGTTACTGAGCAGTTCTTC. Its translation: CASSLASVTEQFF.

The CDR3 is CARSRTRGTDTQYF. The CDR3 coding sequence is TGTGCCAGAAGTAGGACCAGGGGCACAGATACGCAGTATTTT. The genes are TRBV12-3 or TRBV12-4 and TRBJ2-3; D possibly corresponds to TRBD1 (5 bases). The CDR3 has 14 residues. V lost 9 bases, J lost 1 base, and 14 bases lay in between.

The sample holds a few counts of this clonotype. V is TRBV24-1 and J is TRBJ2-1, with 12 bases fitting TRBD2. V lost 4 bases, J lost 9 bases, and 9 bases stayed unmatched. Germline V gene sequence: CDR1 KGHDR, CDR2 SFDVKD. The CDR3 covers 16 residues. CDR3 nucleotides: TGTGCCACCAGTGACAGGACTAGCGGGAACAGGGGTGAGCAGTTCTTC. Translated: CATSDRTSGNRGEQFF.

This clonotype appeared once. The CDR3 loop reads CSANGTPETQYF. The CDR3 nucleotides read TGCAGTGCCAACGGGACACCAGAGACCCAGTACTTC. The V gene is TRBV20-1, the J gene TRBJ2-5; perhaps TRBD1 as D (6 bases). CDR3 length: 12 residues. In germline, CDR1 is DFQATT, CDR2 SNEGSKA (reference sequence). Trimming shortened V by 6 bases and J by 4 bases, and 12 bases separated the two germline ends.

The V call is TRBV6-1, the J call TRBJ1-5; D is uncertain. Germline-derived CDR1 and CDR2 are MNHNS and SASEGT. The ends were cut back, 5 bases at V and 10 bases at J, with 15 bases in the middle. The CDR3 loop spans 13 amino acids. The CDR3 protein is CASSYRQEDPQHF. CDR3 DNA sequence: TGTGCCAGCAGTTACCGGCAGGAGGATCCCCAGCATTTT.

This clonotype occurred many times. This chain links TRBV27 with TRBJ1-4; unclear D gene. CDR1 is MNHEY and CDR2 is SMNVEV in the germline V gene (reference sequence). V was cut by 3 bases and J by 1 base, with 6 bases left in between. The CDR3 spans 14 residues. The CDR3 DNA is TGTGCCAGCAGTTTCTGGGGAACTAATGAAAAACTGTTTTTT. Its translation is CASSFWGTNEKLFF. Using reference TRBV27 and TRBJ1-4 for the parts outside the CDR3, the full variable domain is EAQVTQNPRYLITVTGKKLTVTCSQNMNHEYMSWYRQDPGLGLRQIYYSMNVEVTDKGDVPEGYKVSRKEKRNFPLILESPSPNQTSLYFCASSFWGTNEKLFFGSGTQLSVL.

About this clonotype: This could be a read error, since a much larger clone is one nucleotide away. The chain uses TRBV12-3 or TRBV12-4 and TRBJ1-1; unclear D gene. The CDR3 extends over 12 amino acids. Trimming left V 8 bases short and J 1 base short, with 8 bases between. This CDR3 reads CASYQENTEAFF. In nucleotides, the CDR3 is TGTGCCAGCTATCAGGAGAACACTGAAGCTTTCTTT.

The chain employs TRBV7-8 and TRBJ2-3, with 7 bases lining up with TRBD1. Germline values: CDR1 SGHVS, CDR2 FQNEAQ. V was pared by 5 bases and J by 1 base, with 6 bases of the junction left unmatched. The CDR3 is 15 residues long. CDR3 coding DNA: TGTGCCAGCAGCGCAATCGGACAGGGCACAGATACGCAGTATTTT. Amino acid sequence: CASSAIGQGTDTQYF.

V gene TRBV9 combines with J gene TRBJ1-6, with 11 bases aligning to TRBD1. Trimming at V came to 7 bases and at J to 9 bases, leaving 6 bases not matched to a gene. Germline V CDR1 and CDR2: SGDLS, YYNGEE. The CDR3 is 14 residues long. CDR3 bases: TGTGCCAGCGGTCCCGGGACAGGGGGTTCACCCCTCCACTTT. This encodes CASGPGTGGSPLHF. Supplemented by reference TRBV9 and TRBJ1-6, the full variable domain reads DSGVTQTPKHLITATGQRVTLRCSPRSGDLSVYWYQQSLDQGLQFLIQYYNGEERAKGNILERFSAQQFPDLHSELNLSSLELGDSALYFCASGPGTGGSPLHFGNGTRLTVT.

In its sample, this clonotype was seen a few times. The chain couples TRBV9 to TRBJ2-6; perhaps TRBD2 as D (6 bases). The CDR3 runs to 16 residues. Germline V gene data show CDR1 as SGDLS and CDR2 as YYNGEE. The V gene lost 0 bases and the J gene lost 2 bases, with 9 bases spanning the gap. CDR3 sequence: CASSVGGDPGANVLTF. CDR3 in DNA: TGTGCCAGCAGCGTAGGGGGGGACCCTGGGGCCAACGTCCTGACTTTC.

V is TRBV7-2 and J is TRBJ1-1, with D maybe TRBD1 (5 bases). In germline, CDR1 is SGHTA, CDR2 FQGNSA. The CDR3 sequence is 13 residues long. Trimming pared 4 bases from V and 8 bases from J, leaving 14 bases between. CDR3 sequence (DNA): TGTGCCAGCAGCTCAACCGGGACGGCCGAAGCTTTCTTT. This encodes CASSSTGTAEAFF.

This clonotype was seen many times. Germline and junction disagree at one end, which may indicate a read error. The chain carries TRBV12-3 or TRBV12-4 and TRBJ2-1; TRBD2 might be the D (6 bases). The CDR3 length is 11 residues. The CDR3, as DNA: TGCGGGAGTGGAGACTACAATGAGCAGTTCTTC. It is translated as CGSGDYNEQFF.

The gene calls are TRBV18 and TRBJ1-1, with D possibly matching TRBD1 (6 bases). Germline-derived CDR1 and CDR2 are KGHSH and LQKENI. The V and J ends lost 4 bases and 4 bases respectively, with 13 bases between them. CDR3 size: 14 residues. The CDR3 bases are TGTGCCAGCTCACTCAGGACAGAGGGCACTGAAGCTTTCTTT. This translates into CASSLRTEGTEAFF.

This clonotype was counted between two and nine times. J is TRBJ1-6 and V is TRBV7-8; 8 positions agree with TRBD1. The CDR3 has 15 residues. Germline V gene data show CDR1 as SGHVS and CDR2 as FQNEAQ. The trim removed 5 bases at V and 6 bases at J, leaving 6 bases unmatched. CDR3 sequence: CASSPGGQGNSPLHF. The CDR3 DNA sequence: TGTGCCAGCAGCCCAGGAGGACAGGGTAATTCACCCCTCCACTTT.

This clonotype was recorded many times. CDR3 nucleotides: TGTGCCAGCAGCCCCCCCGGGGGGGTCCCCGCAAATCAGCCCCAGCATTTT. It specifies CASSPPGGVPANQPQHF. The chain joins TRBV7-8 to TRBJ1-5; possibly TRBD1 for D (5 bases). The CDR3 contains 17 residues. V gave up 5 bases and J gave up 4 bases, with 21 bases separating them. Germline V lookup: CDR1 SGHVS, CDR2 FQNEAQ.

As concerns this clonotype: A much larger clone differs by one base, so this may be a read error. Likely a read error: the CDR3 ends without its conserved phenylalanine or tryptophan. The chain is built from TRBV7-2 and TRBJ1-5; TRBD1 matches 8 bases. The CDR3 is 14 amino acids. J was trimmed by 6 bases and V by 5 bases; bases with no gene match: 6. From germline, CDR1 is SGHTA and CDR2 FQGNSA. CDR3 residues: CASSQDRGPQPQHS. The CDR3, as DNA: TGTGCCAGCAGCCAAGACAGGGGACCTCAGCCCCAGCATTCT.

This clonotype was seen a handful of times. DNA of the CDR3: TGTGCCACCAGGTCGGGTCAGGGGGGAGAGACCCAGTACTTC. Encoded protein: CATRSGQGGETQYF. V gene TRBV15 combines with J gene TRBJ2-5; the D gene is possibly TRBD1 (7 bases). The CDR3 sequence is 14 residues long. CDR1 is LNHNV, CDR2 YYDKDF, per germline (reference sequence). The V gene lost 6 bases and the J gene lost 4 bases, with 15 bases spanning the gap.

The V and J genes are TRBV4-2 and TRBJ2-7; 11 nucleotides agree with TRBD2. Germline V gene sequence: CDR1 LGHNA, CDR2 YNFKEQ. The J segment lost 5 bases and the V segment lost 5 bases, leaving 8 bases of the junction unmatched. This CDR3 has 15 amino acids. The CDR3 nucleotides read TGTGCCAGCAGCTCCCGACTAGCGGGATCCCACGAGCAGTACTTC. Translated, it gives CASSSRLAGSHEQYF.

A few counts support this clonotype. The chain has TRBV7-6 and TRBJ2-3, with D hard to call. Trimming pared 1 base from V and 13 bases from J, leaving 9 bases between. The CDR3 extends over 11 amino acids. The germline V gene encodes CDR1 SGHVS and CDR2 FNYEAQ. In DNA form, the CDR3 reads TGTGCCAGCAGCTTAGAAATTAGGGAGTATTTT. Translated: CASSLEIREYF. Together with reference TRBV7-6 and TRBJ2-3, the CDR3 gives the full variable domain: GAGVSQSPRYKVTKRGQDVALRCDPISGHVSLYWYRQALGQGPEFLTYFNYEAQQDKSGLPNDRFSAERPEGSISTLTIQRTEQRDSAMYRCASSLEIREYFGPGTRLTVL.

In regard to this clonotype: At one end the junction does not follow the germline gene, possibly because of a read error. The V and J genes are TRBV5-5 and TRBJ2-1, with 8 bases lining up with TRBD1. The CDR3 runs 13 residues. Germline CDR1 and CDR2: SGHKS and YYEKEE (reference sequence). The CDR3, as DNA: TGTGCCAGCAGCTTGGACAGGGGGAATGAGAAGTTCTTC. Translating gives CASSLDRGNEKFF.

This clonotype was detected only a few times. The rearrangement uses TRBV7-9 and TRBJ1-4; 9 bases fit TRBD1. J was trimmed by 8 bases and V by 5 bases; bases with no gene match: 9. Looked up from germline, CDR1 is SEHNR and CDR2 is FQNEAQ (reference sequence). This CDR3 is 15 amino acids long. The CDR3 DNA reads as TGTGCCAGCAGCCCCGAACAGGGGGCAGGGGAAAAACTGTTTTTT. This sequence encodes CASSPEQGAGEKLFF.

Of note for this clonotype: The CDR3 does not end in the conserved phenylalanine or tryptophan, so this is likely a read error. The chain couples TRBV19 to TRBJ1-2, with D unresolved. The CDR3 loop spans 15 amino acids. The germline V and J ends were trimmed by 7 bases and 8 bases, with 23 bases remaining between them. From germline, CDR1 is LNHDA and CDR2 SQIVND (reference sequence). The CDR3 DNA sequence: TGTGCCAGTATGACCCGCCGAAAGAATCACTCGGGCTACACCTAC. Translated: CASMTRRKNHSGYTY.

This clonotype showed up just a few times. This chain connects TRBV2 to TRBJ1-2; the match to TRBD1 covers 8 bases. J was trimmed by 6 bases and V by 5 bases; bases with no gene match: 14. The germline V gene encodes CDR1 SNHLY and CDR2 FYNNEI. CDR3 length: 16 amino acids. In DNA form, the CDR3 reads TGTGCCAGCAGTCGAGGACAGGGTACGGCGCGAGATGGCTACACCTTC. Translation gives CASSRGQGTARDGYTF.